The subject of this entry is one TCR beta chain. This specimen comes from a study of blood T cell repertoires in COVID-19. Trimming removed 7 bases from V and 7 bases from J; junction bases left unmatched: 4. The CDR3 has 13 residues. The data were produced by immunoSEQ multiplex PCR, yet TCRdb's version contains in-frame clones alone and is incomplete. The repertoire consists of 400,000 to 550,000 clones, with around nine tenths occurring once and the leading ten covering about 2.1%. The sample consisted of PBMCs or T cells enriched from blood (not recorded which). The TCR comes from a woman between 18 and 30 years old with acute COVID-19. The chain combines TRBV12-3 or TRBV12-4 with TRBJ1-6; 7 nucleotides match TRBD1. The CDR3 DNA is TGTGCCAGCACTACAGGGGCCAATTCACCCCTCCACTTT. This sequence encodes CASTTGANSPLHF.